Below, 28 T cell receptor beta chains from the same sample are listed, as sequenced in a study of cytomegalovirus exposure and HLA in healthy donors. Method: immunoSEQ multiplex PCR; TCRdb's copy keeps in-frame clones and lacks some. The sample has about 160,000 clones, around 85% seen once. The sequenced sample was PBMCs. These receptors all come from a man aged 25-40 years in good health and CMV-seropositive.

The J gene is TRBJ2-7, the V gene TRBV27; a possible D gene is TRBD1 (6 bases). The CDR3 runs 16 residues. Trimming removed 6 bases at V and 4 bases at J, with 22 bases between. Per germline, CDR1 MNHEY and CDR2 SMNVEV (reference sequence). CDR3 region: CASRSLGGQSRYEQYF. The DNA for the CDR3 is TGTGCCAGCAGAAGCCTGGGCGGACAGAGCCGATACGAGCAGTACTTC.

This sequence joins TRBV19 and TRBJ2-5; 9 positions match TRBD1. V dropped 3 bases and J dropped 5; count of bases not matched to a gene: 4. CDR1 and CDR2 (germline): LNHDA, SQIVND (reference sequence). This CDR3 comprises 14 residues. The CDR3, as DNA: TGTGCCAGTAGTATCACAGGGGGCTGGGAGACCCAGTACTTC. Translation: CASSITGGWETQYF.

J is TRBJ2-1 and V is TRBV27, with 11 positions matching TRBD1. The CDR3 sequence is 17 residues long. J was trimmed by 5 bases and V by 4 bases; bases with no gene match: 10. Germline CDR1 MNHEY, CDR2 SMNVEV (reference sequence). For the CDR3, the DNA is TGTGCCAGCAGTTCAGGGACAGGGGGAAGGGGCGACAATGAGCAGTTCTTC. This translates into CASSSGTGGRGDNEQFF.

A few counts support this clone. The CDR3 DNA follows: TGCAGCGCCCGGTGGGGGGGCACTGAAGCTTTCTTT. This gives the protein CSARWGGTEAFF. This chain uses TRBV29-1 with TRBJ1-1; TRBD1 might be the D (5 bases). This CDR3 comprises 12 residues. Trimming removed 7 bases from V and 4 bases from J, with 13 bases in between. The germline CDR1 and CDR2 sequences are SQVTM and ANQGSEA.

This clone was observed once. J is TRBJ2-3 and V is TRBV9, with D unclear. V lost 1 base and J lost 6, with 9 bases in between. Germline V gives CDR1 SGDLS, CDR2 YYNGEE. The length of the CDR3 is 13 residues. Here the CDR3 reads CASSVWSLDTQYF. The CDR3 nucleotides read TGTGCCAGCAGCGTATGGAGTTTGGATACGCAGTATTTT.

J is TRBJ1-6 and V is TRBV7-8; possible D gene TRBD1, 5 bases. V lost 6 bases and J lost 0, with 21 bases in between. The CDR3 loop spans 19 amino acids. CDR1 is SGHVS, CDR2 FQNEAQ, per germline. The CDR3 DNA sequence: TGTGCCAGCAGAATTAATGACAGCGCCTTAAGCTCCTATAATTCACCCCTCCACTTT. Translating it yields CASRINDSALSSYNSPLHF.

The rearrangement uses TRBV5-4 and TRBJ1-6, with 7 bases aligning to TRBD1. The V and J ends lost 10 bases and 6 bases, in that order; junction bases with no gene match: 19. Germline assignment: CDR1 SGHNT and CDR2 YYREEE (reference sequence). The CDR3 is made up of 17 amino acids. As DNA, the CDR3 is TGTGCCTGGGGACAAGAACCGGGACAGATAATTAATTCACCCCTCCACTTT. It is translated as CAWGQEPGQIINSPLHF.

This chain uses TRBV19 with TRBJ1-1; D is uncertain. The CDR3 loop spans 14 amino acids. Per germline, CDR1 LNHDA and CDR2 SQIVND (reference sequence). V lost 3 bases and J 1 base, leaving 9 bases between the germline ends. The chain's CDR3 is CASSISTGNTEAFF. The CDR3 DNA is TGTGCCAGTAGTATTAGTACGGGGAACACTGAAGCTTTCTTT.

This rearrangement joins TRBV27 to TRBJ2-7; 10 bases are shared with TRBD2. The J segment lost 1 base and the V segment lost 6 bases, leaving 12 bases of the junction unmatched. In germline, CDR1 is MNHEY, CDR2 SMNVEV (reference sequence). This CDR3 spans 17 amino acids. The CDR3, as DNA: TGTGCCAGCAGGATAGGGACTAGCGTTCGGGAATCCTACGAGCAGTACTTC. Translation: CASRIGTSVRESYEQYF.

The chain carries TRBV6-5 and TRBJ2-7; 8 bases align to TRBD2. Germline V gives CDR1 MNHEY, CDR2 SVGAGI. CDR3 length equals 14 residues. The trim removed 0 bases at V and 2 bases at J, leaving 0 bases unmatched. The chain's CDR3 is CASSYSTSAYEQYF. The CDR3 DNA sequence: TGTGCCAGCAGTTACTCGACTAGCGCCTACGAGCAGTACTTC.

The chain has TRBV5-4 and TRBJ2-1, with TRBD1 matching 8 bases. Germline V gives CDR1 SGHNT, CDR2 YYREEE (reference sequence). The CDR3 is made up of 15 amino acids. The trim removed 0 bases at V and 4 bases at J, leaving 3 bases unmatched. The CDR3 nucleotides read TGTGCCAGCAGCTTGGACAGGGGGGAATACAATGAGCAGTTCTTC. It is translated as CASSLDRGEYNEQFF.

J is TRBJ2-1 and V is TRBV30; 7 bases agree with TRBD2. From germline, CDR1 is GTSNPN and CDR2 SVGIG (reference sequence). CDR3 length: 13 amino acids. Germline trimming cut 1 base from V and 7 bases from J; bases unmatched to any gene: 4. CDR3 protein: CAWSAGRGNEQFF. As DNA, the CDR3 is TGTGCCTGGAGTGCGGGGCGGGGGAATGAGCAGTTCTTC.

The chain couples TRBV6-6 to TRBJ1-6; D is possibly TRBD1 (5 bases). The CDR3 length is 15 residues. The ends were cut back, 0 bases at V and 8 bases at J, with 11 bases in the middle. The V gene's germline CDR1 is MNHNY and CDR2 SVGAGI (reference sequence). The CDR3 is CASSYSGEGYSPLHF. The CDR3 DNA sequence: TGTGCCAGCAGTTACTCAGGGGAGGGGTATTCACCCCTCCACTTT.

This chain links TRBV10-1 with TRBJ2-2; D is possibly TRBD1 (5 bases). CDR1 is WNHNN and CDR2 is SYGVQD in the germline V gene (reference sequence). Between the trimmed V and J ends, which lost 8 bases and 8 bases, there was a span of 15 bases. This CDR3 has 13 residues. The CDR3 reads CASSQTRAGELFF. CDR3 DNA sequence: TGCGCCAGCTCTCAAACCAGGGCGGGGGAGCTGTTTTTT.

The rearrangement uses TRBV7-9 and TRBJ2-7; D might be TRBD1 (5 bases). CDR1 is SEHNR and CDR2 is FQNEAQ in the germline V gene (reference sequence). Trimming stripped 4 bases from V and 6 bases from J, with 10 bases between. CDR3 length: 12 amino acids. Here the CDR3 reads CASSSQGGEQYF. The CDR3, as DNA: TGTGCCAGCAGCTCCCAGGGTGGCGAGCAGTACTTC.

The chain recombines TRBV4-1 with TRBJ2-1; 10 nucleotides match TRBD1. The junction had 9 bases not matched to a gene; V was cut back by 3 bases and J by 10 bases. The germline CDR1 and CDR2 sequences are MGHRA and YSYEKL. The CDR3 runs 15 residues. DNA of the CDR3: TGCGCCAGCAGCCAGACTGGGACAGGGGTCGAGGAGCAGTTCTTC. This gives the protein CASSQTGTGVEEQFF.

As concerns this clone: A read error may account for a junction end that differs from germline. The chain couples TRBV7-2 to TRBJ2-7; 12 bases map to TRBD2. CDR1 and CDR2 (germline): SGHTA, FQGNSA. This CDR3 has 15 amino acids. DNA for the CDR3: TGTGCCAGCAGCGCGACCGGGACTAGCGGGCTTCATGGAGACTTC. This encodes CASSATGTSGLHGDF.

This clone has a single count. The rearrangement uses TRBV6-5 and TRBJ2-7; D is unclear. CDR1 and CDR2 from the germline V gene are MNHEY and SVGAGI. The CDR3 covers 13 residues. Deletions cut 4 bases from V and 4 bases from J, with 11 bases between. The CDR3 sequence is CASSLNSLYEQYF. In DNA form, the CDR3 reads TGTGCCAGCAGTTTGAACAGCTTATACGAGCAGTACTTC.

The chain's CDR3 is CASSPTSGQETQYF. DNA of the CDR3: TGTGCCAGCTCACCAACTAGCGGTCAAGAGACCCAGTACTTC. V is TRBV18 and J is TRBJ2-5; 8 nucleotides agree with TRBD2. Trimming took 2 bases from V and 2 from J; bases not matched to a gene: 1. CDR3 length: 14 amino acids. Germline V gene lookup returns CDR1 KGHSH and CDR2 LQKENI.

V is TRBV13 and J is TRBJ2-1, with D possibly being TRBD2 (6 bases). V lost 3 bases, J lost 3 bases, and 18 bases lay in between. This CDR3 region has 17 residues. Per germline, CDR1 PRHDT and CDR2 FYEKMQ (reference sequence). As DNA, the CDR3 is TGTGCCAGCAGCTTGTCTGCGGGGATCTCCTACTACAATGAGCAGTTCTTC. As protein: CASSLSAGISYYNEQFF. Variable domain in full (rest from reference TRBV13 and TRBJ2-1): AAGVIQSPRHLIKEKRETATLKCYPIPRHDTVYWYQQGPGQDPQFLISFYEKMQSDKGSIPDRFSAQQFSDYHSELNMSSLELGDSALYFCASSLSAGISYYNEQFFGPGTRLTVL.

This chain connects TRBV15 to TRBJ1-2; 9 nucleotides align to TRBD1. CDR3 length: 15 residues. CDR1 and CDR2 from the germline V gene are LNHNV and YYDKDF (reference sequence). The trim removed 5 bases at V and 4 bases at J, leaving 8 bases unmatched. The CDR3 loop is CATSARTGVAYGYTF. Here the CDR3 DNA reads TGTGCCACCAGCGCCCGGACAGGGGTGGCCTATGGCTACACCTTC.

This chain uses TRBV2 with TRBJ1-4; D gene ambiguous. Looked up from germline, CDR1 is SNHLY and CDR2 is FYNNEI. V shed 3 bases and J shed 5 bases, with 13 bases lying between them. CDR3 length: 15 residues. The CDR3 DNA is TGTGCCAGCAGTGACCGGACTGAGTCCAATGAAAAACTGTTTTTT. This codes for CASSDRTESNEKLFF.

The chain is built from TRBV10-1 and TRBJ2-2; maybe TRBD1 (5 bases). The CDR3 runs to 14 residues. The V gene's germline CDR1 is WNHNN and CDR2 SYGVQD (reference sequence). Trimming took 11 bases from V and 0 from J, leaving 13 bases between them. The CDR3 sequence: CARESRANTGELFF. The CDR3 DNA sequence: TGCGCCCGTGAGAGCAGGGCGAACACCGGGGAGCTGTTTTTT.

This sequence joins TRBV25-1 and TRBJ2-5; the D gene is possibly TRBD2 (5 bases). The CDR3 consists of 14 residues. CDR1 is MGHDK, CDR2 SYGVNS, per germline. The V end lost 5 bases, the J end lost 5 bases, and 15 bases lay between the germline ends. CDR3 sequence reads: CASSLGLLFETQYF. The CDR3 bases are TGTGCCAGCAGTTTAGGACTGCTGTTTGAGACCCAGTACTTC.

The chain has TRBV6-5 and TRBJ1-1; perhaps TRBD1 as D (5 bases). CDR3 size: 14 residues. The V gene's germline CDR1 is MNHEY and CDR2 SVGAGI. Trimming pared 6 bases from V and 1 base from J, leaving 12 bases between. The DNA for the CDR3 is TGTGCCAGCAGGGACGGCGGGACGAACACTGAAGCTTTCTTT. It is translated as CASRDGGTNTEAFF.

The gene calls are TRBV27 and TRBJ2-1; 15 bases are shared with TRBD2. The germline V gene has CDR1 MNHEY and CDR2 SMNVEV (reference sequence). The CDR3 length is 16 residues. Trimming at V came to 5 bases and at J to 7 bases, leaving 6 bases not matched to a gene. CDR3 DNA: TGTGCCAGCAGTCCAGGACTAGCGGGGGGGTGGAATGAGCAGTTCTTC. This translates into CASSPGLAGGWNEQFF.

This clone showed up just once. The rearrangement uses TRBV10-1 and TRBJ1-1, with D maybe TRBD1 (6 bases). Germline CDR1 is WNHNN and CDR2 is SYGVQD (reference sequence). With 10 bases removed from V and 4 bases from J, the gap between germline ends came to 16 bases. CDR3 size: 13 residues. In nucleotides, the CDR3 is TGCGCCACCTTACGACAGGCGGGCACTGAAGCTTTCTTT. Amino acid sequence: CATLRQAGTEAFF.

This clone was counted once. The chain employs TRBV5-1 and TRBJ1-2, with 7 positions matching TRBD1. Germline V gene data show CDR1 as SGHRS and CDR2 as YFSETQ. The CDR3 extends over 14 amino acids. Germline trimming cut 2 bases from V and 7 bases from J; bases unmatched to any gene: 8. The CDR3 is CASSFSTGNPGYTF. The DNA of the CDR3 is TGCGCCAGCAGCTTCTCGACAGGGAATCCTGGCTACACCTTC.